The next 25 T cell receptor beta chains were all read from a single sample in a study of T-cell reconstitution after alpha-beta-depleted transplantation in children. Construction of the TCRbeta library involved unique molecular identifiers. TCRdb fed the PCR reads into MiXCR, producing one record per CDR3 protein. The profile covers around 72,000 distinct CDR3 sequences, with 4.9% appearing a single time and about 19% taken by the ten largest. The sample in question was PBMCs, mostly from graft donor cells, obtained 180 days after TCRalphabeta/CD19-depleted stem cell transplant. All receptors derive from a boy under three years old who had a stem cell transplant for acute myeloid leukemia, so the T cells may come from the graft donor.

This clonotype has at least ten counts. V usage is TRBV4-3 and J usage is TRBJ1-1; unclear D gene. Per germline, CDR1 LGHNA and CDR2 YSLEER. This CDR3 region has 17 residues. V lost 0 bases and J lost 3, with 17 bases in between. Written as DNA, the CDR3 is TGCGCCAGCAGCCAAGATTTGATTCTCGGGAGGGACACTGAAGCTTTCTTT. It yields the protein CASSQDLILGRDTEAFF.

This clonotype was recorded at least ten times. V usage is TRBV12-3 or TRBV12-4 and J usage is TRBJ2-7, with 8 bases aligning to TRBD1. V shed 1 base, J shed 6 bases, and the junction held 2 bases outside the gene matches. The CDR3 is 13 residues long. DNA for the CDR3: TGTGCCAGCAGTTTAGTCACAGGGGGCGAGCAGTACTTC. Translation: CASSLVTGGEQYF.

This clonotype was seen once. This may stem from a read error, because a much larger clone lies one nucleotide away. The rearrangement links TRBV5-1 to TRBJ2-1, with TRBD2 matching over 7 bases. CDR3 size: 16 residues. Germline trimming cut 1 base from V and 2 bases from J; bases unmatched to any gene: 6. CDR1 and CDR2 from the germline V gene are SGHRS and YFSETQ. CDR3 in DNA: TGCGCCAGCAGCTTGTACCGGGGGGTTCCCTACAATGAGCAGTTCTTC. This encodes CASSLYRGVPYNEQFF. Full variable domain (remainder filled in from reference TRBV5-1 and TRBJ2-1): KAGVTQTPRYLIKTRGQQVTLSCSPISGHRSVSWYQQTPGQGLQFLFEYFSETQRNKGNFPGRFSGRQFSNSRSEMNVSTLELGDSALYLCASSLYRGVPYNEQFFGPGTRLTVL.

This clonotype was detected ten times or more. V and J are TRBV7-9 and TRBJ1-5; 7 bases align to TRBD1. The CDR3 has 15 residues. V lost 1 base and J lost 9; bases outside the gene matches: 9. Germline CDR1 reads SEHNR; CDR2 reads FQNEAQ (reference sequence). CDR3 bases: TGTGCCAGCAGCTTAGATGAGGGGGCCCCAAGGCCCCAGCATTTT. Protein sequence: CASSLDEGAPRPQHF.

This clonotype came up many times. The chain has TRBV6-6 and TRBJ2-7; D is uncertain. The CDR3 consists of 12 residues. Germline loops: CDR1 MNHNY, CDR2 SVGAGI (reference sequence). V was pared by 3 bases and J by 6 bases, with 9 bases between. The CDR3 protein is CASSYGVGEQYV. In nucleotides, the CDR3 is TGTGCCAGCAGTTATGGAGTGGGCGAGCAGTACGTC.

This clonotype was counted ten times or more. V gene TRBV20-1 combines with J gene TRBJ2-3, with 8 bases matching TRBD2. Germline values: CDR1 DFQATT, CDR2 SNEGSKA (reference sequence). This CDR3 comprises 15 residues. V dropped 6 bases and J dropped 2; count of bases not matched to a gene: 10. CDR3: CSATLRGGNTDTQYF. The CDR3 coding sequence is TGCAGTGCCACATTGCGCGGGGGGAACACAGATACGCAGTATTTT.

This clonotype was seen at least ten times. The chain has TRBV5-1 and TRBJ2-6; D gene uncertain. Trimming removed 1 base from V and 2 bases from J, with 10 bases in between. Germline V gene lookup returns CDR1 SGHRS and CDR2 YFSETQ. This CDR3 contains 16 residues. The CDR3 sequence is CASSLRTAPGANVLTF. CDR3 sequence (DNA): TGCGCCAGCAGCTTGAGGACCGCCCCTGGGGCCAACGTCCTGACTTTC. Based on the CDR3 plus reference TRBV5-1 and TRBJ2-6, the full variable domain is KAGVTQTPRYLIKTRGQQVTLSCSPISGHRSVSWYQQTPGQGLQFLFEYFSETQRNKGNFPGRFSGRQFSNSRSEMNVSTLELGDSALYLCASSLRTAPGANVLTFGAGSRLTVL.

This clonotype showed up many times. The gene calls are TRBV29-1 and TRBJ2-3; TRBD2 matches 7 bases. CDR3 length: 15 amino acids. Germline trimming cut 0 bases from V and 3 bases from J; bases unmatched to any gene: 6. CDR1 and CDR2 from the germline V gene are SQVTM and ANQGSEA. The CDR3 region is CSVEDGASGTDTQYF. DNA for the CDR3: TGCAGCGTTGAAGATGGGGCTAGCGGAACAGATACGCAGTATTTT.

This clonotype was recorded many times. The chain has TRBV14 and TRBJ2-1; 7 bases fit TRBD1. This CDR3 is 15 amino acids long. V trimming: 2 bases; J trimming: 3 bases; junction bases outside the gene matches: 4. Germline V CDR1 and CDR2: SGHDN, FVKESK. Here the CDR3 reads CASSQPWTGYNEQFF. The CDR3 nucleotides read TGTGCCAGCAGCCAACCTTGGACAGGCTACAATGAGCAGTTCTTC.

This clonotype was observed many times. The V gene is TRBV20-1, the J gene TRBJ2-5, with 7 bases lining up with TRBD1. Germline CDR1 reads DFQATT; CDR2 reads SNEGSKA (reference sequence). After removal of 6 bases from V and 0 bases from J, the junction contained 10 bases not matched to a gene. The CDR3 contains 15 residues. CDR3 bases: TGCAGTGCCCCGATAGCAGGGGGATACCAAGAGACCCAGTACTTC. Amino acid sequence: CSAPIAGGYQETQYF.

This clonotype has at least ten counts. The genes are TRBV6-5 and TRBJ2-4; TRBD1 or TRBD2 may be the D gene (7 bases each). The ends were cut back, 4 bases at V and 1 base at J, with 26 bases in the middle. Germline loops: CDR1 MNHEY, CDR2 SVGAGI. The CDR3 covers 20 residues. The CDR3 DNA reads TGTGCCAGCAGTTTCCTGGGGGGGACAGTGGGGGGGCTGGCCAAAAACATTCAGTACTTC. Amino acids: CASSFLGGTVGGLAKNIQYF.

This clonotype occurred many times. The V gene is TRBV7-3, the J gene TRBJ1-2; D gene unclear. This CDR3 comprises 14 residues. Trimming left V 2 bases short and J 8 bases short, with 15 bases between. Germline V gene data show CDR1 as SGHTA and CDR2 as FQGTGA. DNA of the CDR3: TGTGCCAGCAGCTTACAGGCTGGACGGCAAGGCTACACCTTC. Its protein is CASSLQAGRQGYTF.

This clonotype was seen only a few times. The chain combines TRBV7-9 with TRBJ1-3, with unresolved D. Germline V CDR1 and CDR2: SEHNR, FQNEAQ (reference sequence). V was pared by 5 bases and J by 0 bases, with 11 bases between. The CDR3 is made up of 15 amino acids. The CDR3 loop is CASSPIGGSGNTIYF. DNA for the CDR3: TGTGCCAGCAGCCCCATTGGCGGCTCTGGAAACACCATATATTTT.

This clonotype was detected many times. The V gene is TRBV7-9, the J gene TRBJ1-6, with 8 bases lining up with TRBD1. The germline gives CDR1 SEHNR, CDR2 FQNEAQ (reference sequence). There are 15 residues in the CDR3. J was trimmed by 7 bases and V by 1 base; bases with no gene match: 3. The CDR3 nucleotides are TGTGCCAGCAGCTTAGGCGACAGGGGAAATTCACCCCTCCACTTT. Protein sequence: CASSLGDRGNSPLHF.

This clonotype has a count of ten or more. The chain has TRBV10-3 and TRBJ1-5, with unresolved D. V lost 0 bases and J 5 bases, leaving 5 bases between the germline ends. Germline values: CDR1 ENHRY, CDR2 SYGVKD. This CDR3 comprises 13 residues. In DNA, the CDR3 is TGTGCCATCAGTGAGTCGATCTATCAGCCCCAGCATTTT. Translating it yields CAISESIYQPQHF.

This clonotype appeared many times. The CDR3 region is CASSPYYSYNEQFF. CDR3 in DNA: TGTGCCAGCAGCCCTTATTACTCCTACAATGAGCAGTTCTTC. V is TRBV14 and J is TRBJ2-1; D is undetermined. Germline CDR1 and CDR2: SGHDN and FVKESK. The CDR3 has 14 amino acids. V shed 4 bases and J shed 0 bases, with 7 bases lying between them.

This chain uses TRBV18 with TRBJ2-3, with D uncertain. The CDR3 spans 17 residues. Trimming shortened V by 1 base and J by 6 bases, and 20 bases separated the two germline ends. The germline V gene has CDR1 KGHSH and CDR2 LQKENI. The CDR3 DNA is TGTGCCAGCTCACCACAACCGGACCTCGGTTTTAAGGATACGCAGTATTTT. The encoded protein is CASSPQPDLGFKDTQYF.

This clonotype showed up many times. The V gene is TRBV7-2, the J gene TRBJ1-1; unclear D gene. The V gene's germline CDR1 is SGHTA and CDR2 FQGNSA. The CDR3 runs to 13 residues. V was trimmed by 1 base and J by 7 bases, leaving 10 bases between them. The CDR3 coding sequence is TGTGCCAGCAGCTTAGACCTTTATGGTGAAGCTTTCTTT. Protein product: CASSLDLYGEAFF.

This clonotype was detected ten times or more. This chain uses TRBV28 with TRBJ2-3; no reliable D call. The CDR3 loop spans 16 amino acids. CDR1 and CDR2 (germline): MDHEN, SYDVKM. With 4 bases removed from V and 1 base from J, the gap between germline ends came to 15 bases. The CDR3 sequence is CASSSNGFFGTDTQYF. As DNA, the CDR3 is TGTGCCAGCAGTTCGAACGGGTTTTTCGGCACAGATACGCAGTATTTT.

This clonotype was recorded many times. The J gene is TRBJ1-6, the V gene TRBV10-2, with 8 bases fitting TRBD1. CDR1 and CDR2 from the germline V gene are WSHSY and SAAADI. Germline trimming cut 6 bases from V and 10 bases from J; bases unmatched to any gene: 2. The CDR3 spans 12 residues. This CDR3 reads CASRAGGSPLHF. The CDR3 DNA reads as TGCGCCAGCAGGGCAGGGGGCTCACCCCTCCACTTT.

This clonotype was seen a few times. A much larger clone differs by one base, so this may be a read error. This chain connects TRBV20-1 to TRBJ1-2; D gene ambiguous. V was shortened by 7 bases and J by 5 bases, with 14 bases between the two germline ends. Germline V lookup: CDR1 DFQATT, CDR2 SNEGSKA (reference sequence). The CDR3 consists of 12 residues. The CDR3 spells CSVAQSSYGYTF. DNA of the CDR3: TGCAGTGTAGCCCAGTCCTCGTATGGCTACACCTTC.

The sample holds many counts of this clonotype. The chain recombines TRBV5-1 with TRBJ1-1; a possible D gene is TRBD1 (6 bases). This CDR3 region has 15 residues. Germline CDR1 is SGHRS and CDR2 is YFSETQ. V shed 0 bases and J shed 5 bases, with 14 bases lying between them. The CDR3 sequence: CASSLEQGGGTEAFF. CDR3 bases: TGCGCCAGCAGCTTGGAACAGGGTGGTGGAACTGAAGCTTTCTTT.

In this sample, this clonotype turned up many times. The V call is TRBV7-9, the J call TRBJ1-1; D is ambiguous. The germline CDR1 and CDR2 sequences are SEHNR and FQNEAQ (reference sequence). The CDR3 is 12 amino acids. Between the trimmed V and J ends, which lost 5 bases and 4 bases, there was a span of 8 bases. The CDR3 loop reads CASSGLGTEAFF. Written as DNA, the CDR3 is TGTGCCAGCAGCGGATTGGGCACTGAAGCTTTCTTT.

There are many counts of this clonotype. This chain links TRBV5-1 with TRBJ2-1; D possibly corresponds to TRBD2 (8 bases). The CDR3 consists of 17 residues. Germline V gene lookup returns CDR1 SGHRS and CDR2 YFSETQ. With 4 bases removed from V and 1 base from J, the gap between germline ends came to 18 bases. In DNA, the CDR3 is TGCGCCAGCAGCCCACAGGGGCTAGCGGGTTCCTACAATGAGCAGTTCTTC. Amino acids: CASSPQGLAGSYNEQFF.

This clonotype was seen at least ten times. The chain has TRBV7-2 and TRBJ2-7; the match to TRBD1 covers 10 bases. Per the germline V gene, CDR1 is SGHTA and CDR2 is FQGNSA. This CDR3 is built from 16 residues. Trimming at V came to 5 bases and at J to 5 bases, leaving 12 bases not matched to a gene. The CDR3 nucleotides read TGTGCCAGCAGCCCTCAGACAGGGGGCTTTTCCAACGAGCAGTACTTC. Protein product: CASSPQTGGFSNEQYF.